This T cell receptor (beta chain) stems from a study of blood T cell repertoires in COVID-19. Across the whole study: Sample material is recorded as cDNA or gDNA derived from T cells, B-cell-depleted T cells, or PBMCs.

In germline, CDR1 is SGHVS, CDR2 FNYEAQ. The CDR3 consists of 16 residues. Trimming at V came to 2 bases and at J to 7 bases, leaving 11 bases not matched to a gene. Produced via immunoSEQ multiplex PCR; TCRdb's table is partial and in-frame only. The sample holds 300,000 or so clones, approximately 91% seen once. The sequenced sample was peripheral blood. This receptor was obtained from a woman younger than 45 with COVID-19, enrolled during active disease. The chain joins TRBV7-6 to TRBJ1-5; 7 bases line up with TRBD1. CDR3 nucleotide sequence: TGTGCCAGCAGCTTATGGGCAGGGGGAGTCCGCCAGCCCCAGCATTTT. This translates into CASSLWAGGVRQPQHF.